The 23 T cell receptor beta chains presented below share a single source sample, sequenced in a study of HIV-infected patients and healthy controls (TCRdb year 2014). Whole blood was used without fractionating the cells, so the repertoire represented all peripheral T cells without sorting. The method behind the library was 5' RACE. The sequencer was an Illumina MiSeq. Using SuperScript III with primers targeting the alpha and beta constant regions, around 480 ng of RNA was reverse transcribed. Separate alpha and beta chain libraries were made by chain-specific third strand synthesis with multiplexing indices. The public reads were quality trimmed at Q25 with fastp and then assembled into clones with MiXCR by TCRdb, keeping productive beta chains. Each entry merges the rows of one CDR3 protein and shows their most common DNA and genes. The sample records fewer than 15,000 distinct CDR3 sequences, under 13% of which are singletons. Of the sample, about 6% falls within the top ten clones.

Sequencing was performed on blood. The origin of the receptors is an adult in good health.

Many counts were recorded for this clonotype. The rearrangement joins TRBV20-1 to TRBJ1-5; D might be TRBD1 (5 bases). Trimming took 5 bases from V and 4 from J, leaving 9 bases between them. The germline V gene has CDR1 DFQATT and CDR2 SNEGSKA (reference sequence). The CDR3 runs to 12 residues. The CDR3 spells CSAVGENQPQHF. In DNA form, the CDR3 reads TGCAGTGCTGTGGGGGAGAATCAGCCCCAGCATTTT.

The sample holds a few counts of this clonotype. V is TRBV19 and J is TRBJ1-2, with 7 bases that match TRBD1. The CDR3 contains 13 residues. The V gene's germline CDR1 is LNHDA and CDR2 SQIVND (reference sequence). J gave up 2 bases and V 6 bases, and 3 bases lay outside the gene matches. The CDR3 DNA follows: TGTGCCAGTAGACCGGGACAGAACTATGGCTACACCTTC. As protein: CASRPGQNYGYTF.

The V call is TRBV4-1, the J call TRBJ2-5; D is undetermined. V was pared by 1 base and J by 5 bases, with 8 bases between. Looked up from germline, CDR1 is MGHRA and CDR2 is YSYEKL. This CDR3 is built from 13 residues. CDR3 sequence: CASSQVEGETQYF. CDR3 bases: TGCGCCAGCAGCCAAGTAGAAGGGGAGACCCAGTACTTC.

By sample share, this clonotype is medium-sized. This chain connects TRBV25-1 to TRBJ1-5, with 7 bases identical to TRBD1. This CDR3 contains 17 residues. J was trimmed by 0 bases and V by 9 bases; bases with no gene match: 14. Looked up from germline, CDR1 is MGHDK and CDR2 is SYGVNS. The DNA for the CDR3 is TGTGCCAGTGGGAATCCGGGACAGAGTTATAGCAATCAGCCCCAGCATTTT. Amino acid sequence: CASGNPGQSYSNQPQHF.

This clonotype is categorized as medium-sized. This chain links TRBV20-1 with TRBJ2-7, with TRBD1 identical over 10 bases. Trimming took 8 bases from V and 7 from J; bases not matched to a gene: 11. CDR1 DFQATT and CDR2 SNEGSKA come from the germline V gene (reference sequence). There are 13 residues in the CDR3. The DNA of the CDR3 is TGCAGTTTCCGGGACAGGGGCGGGGAGGAGCAGTACTTC. Translated: CSFRDRGGEEQYF.

Relative to its sample, this clonotype is medium-sized. This chain uses TRBV5-1 with TRBJ1-5; D call uncertain. CDR3 length: 16 amino acids. Germline V lookup: CDR1 SGHRS, CDR2 YFSETQ. V was cut by 0 bases and J by 7 bases, with 17 bases left in between. The DNA of the CDR3 is TGCGCCAGCAGCTTGGATCCCCCCGAGCAAGGGCAGCCCCAGCATTTT. This translates into CASSLDPPEQGQPQHF. Full variable domain (rest looked up from reference TRBV5-1 and TRBJ1-5): KAGVTQTPRYLIKTRGQQVTLSCSPISGHRSVSWYQQTPGQGLQFLFEYFSETQRNKGNFPGRFSGRQFSNSRSEMNVSTLELGDSALYLCASSLDPPEQGQPQHFGDGTRLSIL.

This clonotype was detected many times. V gene TRBV19 combines with J gene TRBJ2-2; perhaps D is TRBD1 or TRBD2 (5 bases each). Trimming removed 7 bases at V and 1 base at J, with 19 bases between. CDR1 and CDR2 (germline): LNHDA, SQIVND (reference sequence). There are 17 residues in the CDR3. The CDR3 here is CASTPSSGTVNTGELFF. In DNA, the CDR3 is TGTGCCAGTACCCCGTCTTCCGGGACGGTGAACACCGGGGAGCTGTTTTTT.

V usage is TRBV7-2 and J usage is TRBJ1-1, with 11 bases identical to TRBD1. The V gene end was trimmed by 0 bases and the J gene end by 11 bases; junction bases not matched to a gene: 11. The CDR3 is 16 residues long. The V gene's germline CDR1 is SGHTA and CDR2 FQGNSA. This CDR3 is CASSLANTGTGGRAFF. The CDR3 coding sequence is TGTGCCAGCAGCTTAGCGAACACCGGGACAGGGGGACGCGCTTTCTTT.

The table lists this clonotype with many counts. The chain carries TRBV5-1 and TRBJ1-3; the D gene is possibly TRBD1 (6 bases). The CDR3 runs 16 residues. Germline V gives CDR1 SGHRS, CDR2 YFSETQ. V was cut by 0 bases and J by 0 bases, with 10 bases left in between. The DNA for the CDR3 is TGCGCCAGCAGCTTGGAGGGGGTCTTCTCTGGAAACACCATATATTTT. Translated: CASSLEGVFSGNTIYF.

In its sample, this clonotype was seen many times. The chain links TRBV7-2 to TRBJ1-1; D call uncertain. From germline, CDR1 is SGHTA and CDR2 FQGNSA. V dropped 5 bases and J dropped 7 bases, with 14 bases sitting between them. The CDR3 length is 13 residues. CDR3 sequence (DNA): TGTGCCAGCAGCCTGGATGTAAGGGTTGAAGCTTTCTTT. Its translation: CASSLDVRVEAFF.

V gene TRBV20-1 combines with J gene TRBJ1-1; 8 nucleotides agree with TRBD1. The CDR3 runs to 14 residues. Germline-derived CDR1 and CDR2 are DFQATT and SNEGSKA (reference sequence). Germline trimming cut 5 bases from V and 3 bases from J; bases unmatched to any gene: 8. This CDR3 is CSAGRAGGYTEAFF. In DNA, the CDR3 is TGCAGTGCTGGAAGGGCAGGGGGCTACACTGAAGCTTTCTTT.

At least ten counts were recorded for this clonotype. V and J are TRBV12-3 or TRBV12-4 and TRBJ2-7; D ambiguous. The CDR3 is 14 amino acids. Trimming pared 6 bases from V and 0 bases from J, leaving 12 bases between. CDR3 protein: CASSESRSSYEQYF. The CDR3 DNA is TGTGCCAGCAGCGAAAGCCGCAGCTCCTACGAGCAGTACTTC.

This clonotype turned up a few times. The J gene is TRBJ1-1, the V gene TRBV29-1; D unresolved. The V and J ends lost 6 bases and 4 bases respectively, with 12 bases between them. CDR1 and CDR2 (germline): SQVTM, ANQGSEA. The CDR3 is 12 amino acids. As DNA, the CDR3 is TGCAGCGTGAAGACACGCGCCACTGAAGCTTTCTTT. Amino acid sequence: CSVKTRATEAFF.

The sample holds a few counts of this clonotype. The rearrangement links TRBV27 to TRBJ1-1; D possibly corresponds to TRBD1 (5 bases). The V gene's germline CDR1 is MNHEY and CDR2 SMNVEV (reference sequence). V shed 3 bases and J shed 1 base, with 12 bases lying between them. This CDR3 is 15 amino acids long. This CDR3 is CASSFGAEPNTEAFF. The CDR3 coding sequence is TGTGCCAGCAGTTTCGGGGCAGAGCCGAACACTGAAGCTTTCTTT.

Judged by abundance, this clonotype is medium-sized. The CDR3 sequence: CAITQGQVTEAFF. The CDR3 region has the DNA TGTGCCATCACCCAGGGACAGGTGACTGAAGCTTTCTTT. The rearrangement links TRBV10-3 to TRBJ1-1; 8 bases are shared with TRBD1. The CDR3 consists of 13 residues. The germline CDR1 and CDR2 sequences are ENHRY and SYGVKD. After removal of 7 bases from V and 5 bases from J, the junction contained 6 bases not matched to a gene.

In this sample, this clonotype turned up many times. V is TRBV2 and J is TRBJ2-5; no firm D call. The CDR3 runs to 14 residues. Per germline, CDR1 SNHLY and CDR2 FYNNEI. V was cut by 4 bases and J by 1 base, with 10 bases left in between. The CDR3 DNA sequence: TGTGCCAGCAGTGGTTCGGCAGCCCAAGAGACCCAGTACTTC. Its protein is CASSGSAAQETQYF.

This clonotype was seen at least ten times. The chain uses TRBV7-3 and TRBJ2-1; possibly TRBD1 or TRBD2 for D (5 bases each). The germline CDR1 and CDR2 sequences are SGHTA and FQGTGA. The CDR3 consists of 15 residues. With 0 bases removed from V and 3 bases from J, the gap between germline ends came to 9 bases. The CDR3 loop reads CASSLTRDGYNEQFF. The CDR3, as DNA: TGTGCCAGCAGCTTAACCCGGGACGGCTACAATGAGCAGTTCTTC.

This clonotype was counted many times. The V and J genes are TRBV5-4 and TRBJ1-2, with D tentatively TRBD1 (6 bases). V was pared by 6 bases and J by 4 bases, with 25 bases between. The CDR3 runs 17 residues. Germline assignment: CDR1 SGHNT and CDR2 YYREEE (reference sequence). In DNA, the CDR3 is TGTGCCAGCATCCCAAGCTTGGATCAAGGGGGGAGCTATGGCTACACCTTC. Protein product: CASIPSLDQGGSYGYTF.

This clonotype appeared many times. V is TRBV19 and J is TRBJ2-3; 8 positions match TRBD2. The germline V gene encodes CDR1 LNHDA and CDR2 SQIVND (reference sequence). This CDR3 region has 14 residues. Losses at the gene ends were 5 bases for V and 4 bases for J; bases not matched to a gene: 5. The CDR3 region is CASSVSGSADTQYF. Written as DNA, the CDR3 is TGTGCCAGTAGTGTCAGCGGGAGCGCAGATACGCAGTATTTT.

This clonotype counts as medium-sized. CDR3 coding DNA: TGCAGTGCTAGAGATCTAGCGAGCTCCTACAATGAGCAGTTCTTC. As protein: CSARDLASSYNEQFF. The chain combines TRBV20-1 with TRBJ2-1; D is perhaps TRBD2 (6 bases). The CDR3 extends over 15 amino acids. In germline, CDR1 is DFQATT, CDR2 SNEGSKA (reference sequence). V lost 0 bases to trimming and J lost 0 bases, with 9 bases between them.

By share of the sample, this clonotype is medium-sized. The chain uses TRBV29-1 and TRBJ2-5; D perhaps matches TRBD2 (6 bases). Between the trimmed V and J ends, which lost 6 bases and 9 bases, there was a span of 17 bases. The CDR3 is 12 residues long. Germline assignment: CDR1 SQVTM and CDR2 ANQGSEA. The CDR3 DNA sequence: TGCAGCGTAGACTTAGCCCGGGACTCCCAGTACTTC. Its translation is CSVDLARDSQYF.

This clonotype rates as medium-sized. The J gene is TRBJ1-2, the V gene TRBV4-1, with D unresolved. This CDR3 is 12 amino acids long. Per the germline V gene, CDR1 is MGHRA and CDR2 is YSYEKL. V lost 0 bases and J 8 bases, leaving 7 bases between the germline ends. The CDR3 DNA reads TGCGCCAGCAGCCAAGATTACGGAGGCTACACCTTC. Protein product: CASSQDYGGYTF.

V and J are TRBV6-5 and TRBJ2-1, with D tentatively TRBD1 or TRBD2 (5 bases each). The CDR3 spans 14 residues. Germline V gives CDR1 MNHEY, CDR2 SVGAGI. Trimming took off 6 bases at V and 5 bases at J, with 14 bases between the two ends. The CDR3, as DNA: TGTGCCAGCAGAACCGGGACCCGAGACAATGAGCAGTTCTTC. Protein: CASRTGTRDNEQFF.